This T cell receptor (beta chain) was sequenced in a study of cytomegalovirus exposure and HLA in healthy donors. The CDR3 has 15 amino acids. Per the germline V gene, CDR1 is MDHEN and CDR2 is SYDVKM. Trimming stripped 3 bases from V and 8 bases from J, with 16 bases between. A multiplex PCR was run with 60 Vbeta primers and 13 Jbeta primers. Sequenced by immunoSEQ multiplex PCR; TCRdb stores in-frame clones only, minus some. The sample holds about 93,000 clones, roughly 78% seen once. Specimen: PBMCs. The rearrangement joins TRBV28 to TRBJ1-4; no clear D. This TCR was sampled from a man between 25 and 39 years old in good health and CMV-seronegative. The DNA of the CDR3 is TGTGCCAGCAGTTTCGCGTTGATGGGAGCCGAAAAACTGTTTTTT. It yields the protein CASSFALMGAEKLFF.